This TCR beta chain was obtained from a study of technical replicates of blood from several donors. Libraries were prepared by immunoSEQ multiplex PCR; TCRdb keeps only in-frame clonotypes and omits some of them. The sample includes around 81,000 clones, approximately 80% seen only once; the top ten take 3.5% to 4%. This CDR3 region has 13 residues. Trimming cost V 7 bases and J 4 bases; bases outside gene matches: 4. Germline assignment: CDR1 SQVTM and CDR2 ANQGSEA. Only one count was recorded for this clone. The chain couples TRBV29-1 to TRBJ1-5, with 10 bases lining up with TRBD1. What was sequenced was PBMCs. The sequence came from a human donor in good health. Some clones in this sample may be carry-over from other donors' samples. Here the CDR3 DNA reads TGCAGCGCCGGACAGGGGGGTAATCAGCCCCAGCATTTT. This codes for CSAGQGGNQPQHF.